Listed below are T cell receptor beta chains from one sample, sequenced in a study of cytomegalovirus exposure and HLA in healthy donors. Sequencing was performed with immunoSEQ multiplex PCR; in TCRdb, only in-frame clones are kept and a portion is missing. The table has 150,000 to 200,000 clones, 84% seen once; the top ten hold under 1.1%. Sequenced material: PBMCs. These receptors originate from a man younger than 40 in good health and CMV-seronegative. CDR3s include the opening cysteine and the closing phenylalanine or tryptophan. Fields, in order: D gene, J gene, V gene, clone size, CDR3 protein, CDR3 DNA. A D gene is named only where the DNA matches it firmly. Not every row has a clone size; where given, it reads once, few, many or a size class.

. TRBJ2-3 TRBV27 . CASNPDTQYF TGTGCCAGCAATCCGGATACGCAGTATTTT
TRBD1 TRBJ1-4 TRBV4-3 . CASSQEGGTGRGEKLFF TGCGCCAGCAGCCAAGAAGGAGGGACAGGCAGGGGTGAAAAACTGTTTTTT
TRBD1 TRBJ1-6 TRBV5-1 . CASSLQDRGGSPLHF TGCGCCAGCAGCTTACAAGACAGGGGAGGCTCACCCCTCCACTTT
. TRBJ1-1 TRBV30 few CAYKRETAAFF TGTGCCTATAAAAGAGAAACTGCGGCTTTCTTT
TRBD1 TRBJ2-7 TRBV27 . CASSLSTGILNEQYF TGTGCCAGCAGTTTATCGACAGGGATCCTAAACGAGCAGTACTTC
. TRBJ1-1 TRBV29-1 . CSVASGNTEAFF TGCAGCGTTGCATCAGGGAACACTGAAGCTTTCTTT
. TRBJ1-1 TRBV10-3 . CAISDPGIMNTEAFF TGTGCCATCAGTGATCCAGGGATAATGAACACTGAAGCTTTCTTT
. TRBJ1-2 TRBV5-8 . CASSYRGNYGYTF TGTGCCAGCAGCTACCGAGGGAACTATGGCTACACCTTC
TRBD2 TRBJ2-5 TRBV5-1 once CASSSSGGGKETQYF TGCGCCAGCAGTTCGAGCGGGGGAGGGAAAGAGACCCAGTACTTC
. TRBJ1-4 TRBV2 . CASRSTMTYTNEKLFF TGTGCCAGCAGAAGCACGATGACATATACTAATGAAAAACTGTTTTTT
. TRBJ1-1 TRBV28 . CASSSGTVHTEAFF TGTGCCAGCAGTTCGGGAACAGTGCACACTGAAGCTTTCTTT
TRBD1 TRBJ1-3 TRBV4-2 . CASSPQDRGLGNTIYF TGTGCCAGCAGCCCACAGGACAGGGGGCTTGGAAACACCATATATTTT
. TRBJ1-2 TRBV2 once CASSPGGGGYTF TGTGCCAGCAGCCCTGGGGGGGGTGGCTACACCTTC
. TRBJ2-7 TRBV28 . CASSSSTGYPFGEQYF TGTGCCAGCAGTTCATCTACAGGGTACCCCTTCGGCGAGCAGTACTTC
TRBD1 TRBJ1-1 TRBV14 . CASRRTGTTEAFF TGTGCCAGCAGACGGACAGGGACCACTGAAGCTTTCTTT
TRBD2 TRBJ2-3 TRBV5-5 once CASSLEGGRSVGDTQYF TGTGCCAGCAGCTTGGAAGGCGGGAGGTCCGTAGGAGATACGCAGTATTTT
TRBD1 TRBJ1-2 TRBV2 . CASTTGGYYGYTF TGTGCCAGCACGACAGGGGGCTACTATGGCTACACCTTC
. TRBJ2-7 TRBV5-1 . CASSLAWGDPFEQYF TGCGCCAGCAGCTTGGCCTGGGGGGACCCGTTTGAGCAGTACTTC
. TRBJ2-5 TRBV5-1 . CASSTGQLQETQYF TGCGCCAGCAGCACCGGACAGCTTCAAGAGACCCAGTACTTC
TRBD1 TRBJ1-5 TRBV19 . CASSRQGSNQPQHF TGTGCCAGTAGTAGACAGGGGAGCAATCAGCCCCAGCATTTT
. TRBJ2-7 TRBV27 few CASSSRFLASYEQYF TGTGCCAGCAGTTCCCGATTTTTAGCCTCCTACGAGCAGTACTTC
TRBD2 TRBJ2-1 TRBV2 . CASRPTSGAQFF TGTGCCAGCAGACCGACTAGCGGGGCGCAGTTCTTC
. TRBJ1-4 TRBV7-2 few CATTGARNEKLFF TGTGCCACGACGGGAGCTAGGAATGAAAAACTGTTTTTT
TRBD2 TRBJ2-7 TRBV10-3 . CAIRASGGIYEQYF TGTGCCATCAGGGCTAGCGGGGGGATTTACGAGCAGTACTTC
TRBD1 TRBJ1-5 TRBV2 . CASSVGDSYSNQPQHF TGTGCCAGCAGTGTGGGGGACAGTTATAGCAATCAGCCCCAGCATTTT
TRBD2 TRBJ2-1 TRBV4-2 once CASSQEIAGVIYNEQFF TGTGCCAGCAGCCAAGAAATAGCGGGGGTCATATACAATGAGCAGTTCTTC
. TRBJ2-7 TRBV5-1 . CASSPRVTSYEQYF TGCGCCAGCAGCCCCCGGGTCACCTCCTACGAGCAGTACTTC
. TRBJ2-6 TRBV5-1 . CASSLDQGPGANVLTF TGCGCCAGCAGCTTGGACCAGGGCCCCGGGGCCAACGTCCTGACTTTC
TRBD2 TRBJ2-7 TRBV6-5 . CASQTSGSYEQYF TGTGCCAGTCAGACTAGCGGGAGCTACGAGCAGTACTTC
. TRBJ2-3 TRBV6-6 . CASSPYQDTQYF TGTGCCAGCAGCCCCTACCAAGATACGCAGTATTTT
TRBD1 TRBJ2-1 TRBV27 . CASSPGQGAYNEQFF TGTGCCAGCAGTCCGGGACAGGGGGCCTACAATGAGCAGTTCTTC
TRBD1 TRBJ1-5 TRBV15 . CATSTTGFNQPQHF TGTGCCACCAGCACGACAGGGTTCAATCAGCCCCAGCATTTT
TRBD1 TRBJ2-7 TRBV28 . CASRGQGGSYEQYF TGTGCCAGCAGGGGACAGGGGGGGTCCTACGAGCAGTACTTC
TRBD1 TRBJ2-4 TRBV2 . CASLGGLAKNIQYF TGTGCCAGCCTAGGGGGCCTAGCCAAAAACATTCAGTACTTC
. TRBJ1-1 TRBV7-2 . CASSRSYGALTEAFF TGTGCCAGCAGCCGCAGCTATGGGGCTCTGACTGAAGCTTTCTTT
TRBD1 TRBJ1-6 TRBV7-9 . CASSPDWDRGSYNSPLHF TGTGCCAGCAGCCCCGATTGGGACAGGGGCTCCTATAATTCACCCCTCCACTTT
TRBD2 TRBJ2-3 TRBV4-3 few CASSQEWREDTDTQYF TGCGCCAGCAGCCAAGAGTGGCGGGAGGACACAGATACGCAGTATTTT
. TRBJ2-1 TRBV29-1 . CSVVGWWLGGMIGSYNEQFF TGCAGCGTTGTCGGGTGGTGGCTAGGAGGGATGATAGGCTCCTACAATGAGCAGTTCTTC
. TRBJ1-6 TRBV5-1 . CASRGGDTYNSPLHF TGCGCCAGCAGGGGAGGGGATACCTATAATTCACCCCTCCACTTT
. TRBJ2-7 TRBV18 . CASSPGPGWGEQYF TGTGCCAGCTCCCCAGGACCGGGGTGGGGCGAGCAGTACTTC
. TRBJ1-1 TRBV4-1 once CASSQDGGYSDLNTEAFF TGCGCCAGCAGCCAAGACGGAGGCTACAGCGACTTGAACACTGAAGCTTTCTTT
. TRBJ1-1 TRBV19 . CASSISGNTEAFF TGTGCCAGTAGTATTTCAGGGAACACTGAAGCTTTCTTT
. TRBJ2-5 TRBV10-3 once CASSTGYLETQYF TGTGCCAGTTCCACAGGGTACCTAGAGACCCAGTACTTC
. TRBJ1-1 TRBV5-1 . CASSRQANTEAFF TGCGCCAGCAGTAGACAGGCGAACACTGAAGCTTTCTTT
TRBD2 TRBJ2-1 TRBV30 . CAWSPGLANEQFF TGTGCCTGGAGCCCGGGACTAGCGAATGAGCAGTTCTTC
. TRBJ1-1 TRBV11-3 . CASSLDQLGGKTEAFF TGTGCCAGCAGCTTAGATCAGTTGGGGGGAAAAACTGAAGCTTTCTTT
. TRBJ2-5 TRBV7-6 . CASSQGETQYF TGTGCCAGCAGCCAGGGGGAGACCCAGTACTTC
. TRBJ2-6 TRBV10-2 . CASSEAGIGANVLTF TGCGCCAGCAGTGAAGCAGGGATCGGGGCCAACGTCCTGACTTTC
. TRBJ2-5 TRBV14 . CASSQDVQAGQETQYF TGTGCCAGCAGCCAAGATGTGCAGGCCGGACAAGAGACCCAGTACTTC
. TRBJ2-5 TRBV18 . CASSKATSETQYF TGTGCCAGCTCCAAAGCCACGTCAGAGACCCAGTACTTC